The clone carrying this T cell receptor beta chain was counted a few times. The target antigen is unknown. These data belong to a study of T cell repertoires in cytomegalovirus infection. Study details: An indication of both CMV infection and matching HLA type came from public TCR beta signatures. General study findings and limits: In two of eight donors, the top clonotype was HLA-C-restricted CMV-specific.

Germline V gene lookup returns CDR1 SQVTM and CDR2 ANQGSEA. CDR3 length: 17 amino acids. The V end lost 6 bases, the J end lost 9 bases, and 30 bases lay between the germline ends. TCRdb passed the reads through MiXCR, listing each CDR3 protein once. The sample contains fewer than 1,000,000 distinct CDR3 sequences, roughly 30% of which appear only once. The chain joins TRBV29-1 to TRBJ2-1, with D possibly being TRBD1 (7 bases). The starting material was cultured CD8+ T cells from PBMCs, obtained from culture after CMV antigen stimulation. The receptor's source is a human donor in good health (CMV status not recorded). Some clones in this sample may be carry-over from other donors' samples. The CDR3 is CSVYLPGPTSRGAEQFF. CDR3 in DNA: TGCAGCGTCTACCTACCGGGACCTACTTCCAGGGGGGCTGAGCAGTTCTTC.